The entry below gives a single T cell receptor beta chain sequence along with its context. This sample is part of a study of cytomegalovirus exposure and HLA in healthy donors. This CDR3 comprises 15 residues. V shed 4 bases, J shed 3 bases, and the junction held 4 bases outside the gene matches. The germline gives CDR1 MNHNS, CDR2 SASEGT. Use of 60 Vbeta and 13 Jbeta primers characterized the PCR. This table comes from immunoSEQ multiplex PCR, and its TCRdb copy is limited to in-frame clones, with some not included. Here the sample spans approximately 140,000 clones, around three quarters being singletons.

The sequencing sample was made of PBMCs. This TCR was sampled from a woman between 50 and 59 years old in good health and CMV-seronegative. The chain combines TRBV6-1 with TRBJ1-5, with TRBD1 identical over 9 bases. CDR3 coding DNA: TGTGCCAGCAGTGGGAGGGACAGGGACAATCAGCCCCAGCATTTT. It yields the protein CASSGRDRDNQPQHF.